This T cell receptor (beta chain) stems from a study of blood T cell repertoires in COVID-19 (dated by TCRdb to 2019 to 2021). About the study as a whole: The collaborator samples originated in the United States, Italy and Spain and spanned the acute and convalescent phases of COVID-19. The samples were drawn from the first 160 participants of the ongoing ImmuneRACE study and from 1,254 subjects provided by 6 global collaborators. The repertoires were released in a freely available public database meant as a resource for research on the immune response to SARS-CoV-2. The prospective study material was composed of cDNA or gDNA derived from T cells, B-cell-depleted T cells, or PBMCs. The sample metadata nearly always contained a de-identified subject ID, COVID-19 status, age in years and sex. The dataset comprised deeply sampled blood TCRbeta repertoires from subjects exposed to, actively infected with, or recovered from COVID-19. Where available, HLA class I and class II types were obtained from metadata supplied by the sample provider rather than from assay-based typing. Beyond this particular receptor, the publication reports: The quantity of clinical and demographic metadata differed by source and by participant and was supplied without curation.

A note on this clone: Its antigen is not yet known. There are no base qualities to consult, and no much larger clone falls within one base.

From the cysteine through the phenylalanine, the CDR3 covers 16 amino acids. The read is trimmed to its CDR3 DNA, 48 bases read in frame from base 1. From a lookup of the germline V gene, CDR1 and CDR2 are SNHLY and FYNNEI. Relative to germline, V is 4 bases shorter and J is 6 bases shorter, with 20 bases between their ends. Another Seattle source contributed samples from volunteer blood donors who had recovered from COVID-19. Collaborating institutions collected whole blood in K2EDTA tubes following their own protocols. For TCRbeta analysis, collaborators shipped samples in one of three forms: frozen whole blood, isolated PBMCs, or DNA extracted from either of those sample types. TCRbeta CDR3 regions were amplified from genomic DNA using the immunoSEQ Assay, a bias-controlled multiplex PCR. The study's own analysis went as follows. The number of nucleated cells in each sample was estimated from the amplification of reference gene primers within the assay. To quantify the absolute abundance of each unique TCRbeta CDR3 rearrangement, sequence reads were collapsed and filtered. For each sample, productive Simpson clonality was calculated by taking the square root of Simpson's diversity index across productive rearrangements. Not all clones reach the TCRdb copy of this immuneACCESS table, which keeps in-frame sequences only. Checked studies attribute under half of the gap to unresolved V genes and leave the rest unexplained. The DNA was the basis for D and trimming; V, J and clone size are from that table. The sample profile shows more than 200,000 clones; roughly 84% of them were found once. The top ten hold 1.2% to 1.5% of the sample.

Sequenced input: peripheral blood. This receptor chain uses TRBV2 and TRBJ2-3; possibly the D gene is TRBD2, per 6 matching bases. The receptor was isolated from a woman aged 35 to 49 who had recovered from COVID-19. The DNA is TGTGCCAGCAGTGTCGTACTAGCAACCCCGGTCGATACGCAGTATTTT. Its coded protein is CASSVVLATPVDTQYF. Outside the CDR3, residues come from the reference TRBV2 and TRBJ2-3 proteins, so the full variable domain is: EPEVTQTPSHQVTQMGQEVILRCVPISNHLYFYWYRQILGQKVEFLVSFYNNEISEKSEIFDDQFSVERPDGSNFTLKIRSTKLEDSAMYFCASSVVLATPVDTQYFGPGTRLTVL.